This T cell receptor (beta chain) was recovered during a study of blood T cell repertoires in COVID-19. The trim removed 2 bases at V and 1 base at J, leaving 10 bases unmatched. The CDR3 consists of 18 residues. From germline, CDR1 is LNHDA and CDR2 SQIVND (reference sequence). Some clones are missing from TCRdb's copy, which holds only in-frame ones; the method was immunoSEQ multiplex PCR. The table records approximately 67,000 clones, approximately 91% of them present only once. This receptor was taken from a human donor in a cohort sampled during active COVID-19. Material for sequencing was peripheral blood. The chain recombines TRBV19 with TRBJ2-1; 8 nucleotides line up with TRBD1. This CDR3 reads CASSILQDRDHSYNEQFF. CDR3 DNA: TGTGCCAGTAGTATACTCCAGGACAGGGACCATTCCTACAATGAGCAGTTCTTC.